The 14 T cell receptor beta chains in this list originate from one sample, sequenced in a study of response to subunit inactivated influenza vaccine. TCRdb used MiXCR to reprocess the RT-PCR reads, holding one entry per CDR3 protein. In the table there are over 750,000 distinct CDR3 sequences, around 20% of which are singletons. Sequencing was performed on PBMCs from blood, taken 4 to 6 days after vaccination. Receptors were obtained from a man aged 45-60 years who received an inactivated influenza vaccine.

Concerning this clonotype itself: One end of the junction does not line up with germline, which may come from a read error. The chain uses TRBV7-2 and TRBJ2-7; 7 positions agree with TRBD2. Germline values: CDR1 SGHTA, CDR2 FQGNSA. The CDR3 runs to 12 residues. In DNA form, the CDR3 reads TGTGCCATCAGCCTTAGGGAGGGCGAGCAGTACTTC. Translated: CAISLREGEQYF.

This clonotype was counted only a few times. This chain joins TRBV12-3 or TRBV12-4 and TRBJ2-7; perhaps TRBD2 as D (5 bases). Trimming removed 7 bases at V and 0 bases at J, with 10 bases between. The length of the CDR3 is 13 residues. The CDR3: CASKWAGSYEQYF. CDR3 coding DNA: TGTGCCAGCAAGTGGGCGGGCTCCTACGAGCAGTACTTC.

This clonotype was found a few times. The rearrangement joins TRBV5-1 to TRBJ1-1; D is unresolved. CDR1 and CDR2 (germline): SGHRS, YFSETQ. CDR3 length: 15 amino acids. V lost 0 bases and J 2 bases, leaving 11 bases between the germline ends. For the CDR3, the DNA is TGCGCCAGCAGCTTGGGCGGGCGGACCAACACTGAAGCTTTCTTT. Translated: CASSLGGRTNTEAFF.

This clonotype was seen a single time. The V and J genes are TRBV10-3 and TRBJ2-1; 10 bases are shared with TRBD2. Germline assignment: CDR1 ENHRY and CDR2 SYGVKD. The CDR3 extends over 18 amino acids. The DNA for the CDR3 is TGTTCCACCCACTGGGCTAGCGGGGGTCGAAGCTCCTACAATGAGCAGTTCTTC. Translating gives CSTHWASGGRSSYNEQFF.

This clonotype was seen more than once but under ten times. The CDR3 here is CASRLPGLRFEQYF. CDR3 nucleotides: TGTGCCAGCAGACTCCCGGGACTCCGATTCGAGCAGTACTTC. The chain recombines TRBV2 with TRBJ2-7, with D maybe TRBD2 (6 bases). The CDR3 is 14 residues long. Looked up from germline, CDR1 is SNHLY and CDR2 is FYNNEI. V shed 6 bases and J shed 6 bases, with 18 bases lying between them.

This sequence joins TRBV28 and TRBJ2-5, with D possibly being TRBD2 (5 bases). CDR1 and CDR2 (germline): MDHEN, SYDVKM. V shed 5 bases and J shed 2 bases, with 9 bases lying between them. CDR3 size: 13 residues. CDR3 in amino acids: CASSTRPQETQYF. The DNA of the CDR3 is TGTGCCAGCAGTACTAGACCACAAGAGACCCAGTACTTC.

This clonotype has more than one count but fewer than ten. The V gene is TRBV5-5, the J gene TRBJ2-1; the D is unclear. The V end lost 0 bases, the J end lost 5 bases, and 18 bases lay between the germline ends. The CDR3 length is 17 residues. Germline CDR1 reads SGHKS; CDR2 reads YYEKEE (reference sequence). The CDR3 here is CASSLGYARVEDNEQFF. The CDR3 region has the DNA TGTGCCAGCAGCTTGGGATACGCGAGAGTTGAGGACAATGAGCAGTTCTTC.

This clonotype was picked up a small number of times. Its ends do not fully match the called genes, so a read error is possible. This chain links TRBV7-7 with TRBJ2-7; 7 nucleotides match TRBD2. The CDR3 sequence is 13 residues long. Per germline, CDR1 SSHAT and CDR2 FNYEAQ (reference sequence). The CDR3 coding sequence is TGTGCTAGCAGCCGGGGGGTGATGGACGAGCAGTACTTC. Protein: CASSRGVMDEQYF.

V and J are TRBV12-3 or TRBV12-4 and TRBJ1-2, with a tentative D call TRBD1 (6 bases). The CDR3 spans 13 residues. Trimming removed 6 bases at V and 6 bases at J, with 14 bases between. CDR3: CASRYTGWNGYTF. The CDR3 DNA is TGTGCCAGCAGGTATACAGGGTGGAATGGCTACACCTTC.

In its sample, this clonotype was seen a few times. This rearrangement joins TRBV20-1 to TRBJ2-7, with TRBD2 matching 8 bases. This CDR3 is 14 amino acids long. The germline V gene encodes CDR1 DFQATT and CDR2 SNEGSKA (reference sequence). The V segment lost 4 bases and the J segment 0 bases; nucleotides outside the gene matches: 5. This CDR3 is CSATRLAISYEQYF. For the CDR3, the DNA is TGCAGTGCTACCCGACTAGCGATCTCCTACGAGCAGTACTTC.

J is TRBJ1-5 and V is TRBV27; no clear D gene. The CDR3 totals 17 residues. The germline gives CDR1 MNHEY, CDR2 SMNVEV (reference sequence). The V end was cut by 4 bases, the J end by 5 bases, with 21 bases between. The CDR3 nucleotides read TGTGCCAGCAGTTCGGAACGACTCCTCGGAGAACATCAGCCCCAGCATTTT. Translated: CASSSERLLGEHQPQHF.

CDR3 nucleotides: TGTGCCAGTGAGGGGGGGGACGGCTCCTATGGCTACACCTTC. It encodes CASEGGDGSYGYTF. The rearrangement joins TRBV6-1 to TRBJ1-2, with D possibly matching TRBD1 (6 bases). Per germline, CDR1 MNHNS and CDR2 SASEGT. The V end was cut by 9 bases, the J end by 4 bases, with 18 bases between. The CDR3 contains 14 residues.

This chain links TRBV6-1 with TRBJ2-7; 12 bases match TRBD2. The CDR3 sequence is 17 residues long. J was trimmed by 4 bases and V by 6 bases; bases with no gene match: 13. Germline-derived CDR1 and CDR2 are MNHNS and SASEGT. The CDR3 region is CASRGLAGTQTVYEQYF. In DNA form, the CDR3 reads TGTGCCAGCAGAGGACTAGCGGGGACCCAGACGGTATACGAGCAGTACTTC.

The chain has TRBV20-1 and TRBJ2-7, with D unclear. The CDR3 covers 15 residues. CDR1 DFQATT and CDR2 SNEGSKA come from the germline V gene (reference sequence). The V and J ends lost 5 bases and 4 bases respectively, with 21 bases between them. CDR3 amino acids: CSARPRLVSLYEQYF. Written as DNA, the CDR3 is TGCAGTGCTCGTCCGCGGTTGGTATCACTTTACGAGCAGTACTTC.